This T cell receptor (beta chain) was identified in a study of blood T cell repertoires in COVID-19. Study in general: Material from acute and convalescent COVID-19 was sourced from the United States, Italy and Spain. From T cells, B-cell-depleted T cells, or PBMCs came the material, which was cDNA or gDNA.

The germline V gene encodes CDR1 MNHNS and CDR2 SASEGT. Between the trimmed V and J ends, which lost 0 bases and 0 bases, there was a span of 15 bases. The CDR3 contains 18 residues. In the study's own analysis: Reference gene primer amplification gave nucleated cell count estimates. Method: immunoSEQ multiplex PCR; TCRdb's copy keeps in-frame clones and lacks some. V and J calls and clone size come straight from that table; D and trimming were deduced from the DNA. Here the sample spans tens of thousands of clones, about nine tenths being singletons. The chain couples TRBV6-1 to TRBJ1-3, with D perhaps matching TRBD1 (6 bases). Sequencing was done on a sample of peripheral blood. This TCR derives from a human donor in a cohort sampled during active COVID-19. CDR3: CASSEAMTGTYSGNTIYF. Written as DNA, the CDR3 is TGTGCCAGCAGTGAAGCGATGACAGGAACCTACTCTGGAAACACCATATATTTT.